The present entry profiles one T cell receptor (beta chain) with its context. This record comes from a study of blood T cell repertoires in COVID-19. Source study methods: Reference gene primer amplification in the assay estimated nucleated cell counts. Libraries were prepared by immunoSEQ multiplex PCR; TCRdb keeps only in-frame clonotypes and omits some of them. V and J calls and clone size are copied from that table; D and trimming were computed from the DNA. The table includes fewer than 250,000 clones, approximately 86% detected once. From germline, CDR1 is MNHEY and CDR2 SVGAGI. The CDR3 runs to 15 residues. V was trimmed by 6 bases and J by 4 bases, leaving 16 bases between them.

The specimen sequenced was peripheral blood. The source of this sequence is a woman in her fifties or sixties who had recovered from COVID-19. This rearrangement joins TRBV6-5 to TRBJ1-5, with D maybe TRBD1 (6 bases). CDR3 in amino acids: CASSLTGGWNQPQHF. CDR3 nucleotides: TGTGCCAGCAGCTTGACAGGCGGGTGGAATCAGCCCCAGCATTTT.